This paragraph covers one T cell receptor beta chain sequence. Its antigen is currently unknown. The sample originates from a study of high-grade serous ovarian cancer treatment subgroups. As for the study in general: Each sample yielded on average roughly 7,500 unique TCR beta rearrangements from over 12,000 reads. Regarding the study as a whole: Higher neoantigen levels went with greater TCR clonal relatedness. Tumors within one patient showed repertoire similarity of about 0.095 to 0.85. Repertoire analysis covered CDR3 alone, not CDR1 or CDR2.

Only in-frame clones appear in the TCRdb table, and some are missing; sequencing was by immunoSEQ multiplex PCR. The sample lists thousands of clones, roughly 66% occurring once. The CDR3 covers 13 residues. CDR1 MNHNY and CDR2 SVGAGI come from the germline V gene (reference sequence). Between the trimmed V and J ends, which lost 2 bases and 7 bases, there was a span of 9 bases. The tumor samples were collected prior to definitive surgery or chemotherapy. This chain links TRBV6-6 with TRBJ1-5, with TRBD1 as a possible D gene (5 bases). Sequencing was performed on tumor tissue. The origin of this receptor is a human donor with high-grade serous ovarian cancer. CDR3 in DNA: TGTGCCAGCAGTTACGGCAGGGAACAGCCCCAGCATTTT. As protein: CASSYGREQPQHF.